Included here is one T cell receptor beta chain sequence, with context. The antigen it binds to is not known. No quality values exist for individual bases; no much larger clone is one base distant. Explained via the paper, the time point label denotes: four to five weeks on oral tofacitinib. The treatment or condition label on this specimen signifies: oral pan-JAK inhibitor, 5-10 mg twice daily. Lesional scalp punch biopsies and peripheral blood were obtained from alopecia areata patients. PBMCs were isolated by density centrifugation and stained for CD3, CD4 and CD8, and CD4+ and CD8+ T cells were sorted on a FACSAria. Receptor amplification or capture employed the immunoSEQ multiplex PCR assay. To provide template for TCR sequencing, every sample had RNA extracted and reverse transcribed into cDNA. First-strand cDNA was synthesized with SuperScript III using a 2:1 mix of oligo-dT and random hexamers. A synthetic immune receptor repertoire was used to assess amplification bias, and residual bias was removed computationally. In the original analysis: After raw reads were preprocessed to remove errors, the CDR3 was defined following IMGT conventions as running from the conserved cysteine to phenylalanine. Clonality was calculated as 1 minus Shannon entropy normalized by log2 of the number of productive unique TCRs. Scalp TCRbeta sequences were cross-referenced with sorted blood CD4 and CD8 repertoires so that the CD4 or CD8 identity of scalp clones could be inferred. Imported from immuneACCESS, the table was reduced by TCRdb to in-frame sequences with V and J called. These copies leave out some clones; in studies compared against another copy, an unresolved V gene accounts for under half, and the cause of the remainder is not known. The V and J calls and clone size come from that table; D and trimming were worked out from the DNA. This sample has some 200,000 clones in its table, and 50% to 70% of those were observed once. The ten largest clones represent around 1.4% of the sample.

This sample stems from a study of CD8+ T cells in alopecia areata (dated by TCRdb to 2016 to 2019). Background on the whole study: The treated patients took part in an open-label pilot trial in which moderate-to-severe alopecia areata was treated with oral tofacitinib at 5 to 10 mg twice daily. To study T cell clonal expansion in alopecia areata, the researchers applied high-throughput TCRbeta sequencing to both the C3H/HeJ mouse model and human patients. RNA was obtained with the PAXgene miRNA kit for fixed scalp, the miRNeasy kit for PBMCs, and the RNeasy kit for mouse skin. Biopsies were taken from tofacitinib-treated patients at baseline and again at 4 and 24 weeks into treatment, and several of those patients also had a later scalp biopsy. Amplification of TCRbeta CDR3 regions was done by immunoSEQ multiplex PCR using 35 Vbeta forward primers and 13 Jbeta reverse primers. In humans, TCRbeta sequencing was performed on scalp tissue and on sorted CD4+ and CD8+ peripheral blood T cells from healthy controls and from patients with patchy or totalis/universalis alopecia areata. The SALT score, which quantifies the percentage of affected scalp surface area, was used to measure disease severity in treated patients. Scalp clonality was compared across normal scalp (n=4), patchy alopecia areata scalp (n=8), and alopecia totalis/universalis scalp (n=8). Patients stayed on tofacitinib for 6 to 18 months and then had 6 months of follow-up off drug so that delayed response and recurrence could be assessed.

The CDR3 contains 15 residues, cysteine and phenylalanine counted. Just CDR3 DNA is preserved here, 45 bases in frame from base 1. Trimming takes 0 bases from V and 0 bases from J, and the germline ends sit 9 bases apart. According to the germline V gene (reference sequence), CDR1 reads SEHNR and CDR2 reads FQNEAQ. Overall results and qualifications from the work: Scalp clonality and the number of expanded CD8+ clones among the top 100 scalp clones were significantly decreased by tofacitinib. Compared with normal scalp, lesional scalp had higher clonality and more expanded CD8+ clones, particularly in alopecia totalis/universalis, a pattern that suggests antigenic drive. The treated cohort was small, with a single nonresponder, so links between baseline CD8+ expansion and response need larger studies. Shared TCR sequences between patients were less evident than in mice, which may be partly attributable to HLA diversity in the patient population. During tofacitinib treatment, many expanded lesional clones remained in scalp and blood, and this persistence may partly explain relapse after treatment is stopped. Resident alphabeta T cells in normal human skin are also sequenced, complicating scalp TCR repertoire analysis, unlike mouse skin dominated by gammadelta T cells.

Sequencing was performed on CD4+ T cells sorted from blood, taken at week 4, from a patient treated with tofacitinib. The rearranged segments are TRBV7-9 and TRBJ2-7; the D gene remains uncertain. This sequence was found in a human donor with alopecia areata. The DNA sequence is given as TGTGCCAGCAGCTTAGCGGTTGGGGACTCCTACGAGCAGTACTTC. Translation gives CASSLAVGDSYEQYF.